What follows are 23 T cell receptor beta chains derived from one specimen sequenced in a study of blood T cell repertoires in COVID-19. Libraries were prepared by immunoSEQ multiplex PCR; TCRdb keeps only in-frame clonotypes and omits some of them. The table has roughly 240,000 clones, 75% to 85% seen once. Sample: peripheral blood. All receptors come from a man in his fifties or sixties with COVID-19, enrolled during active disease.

CDR3 nucleotide sequence: TGTGCCAGCAGCCAATTGGCGGTCTCTGAGCAGTTCTTC. Its protein is CASSQLAVSEQFF. The chain joins TRBV16 to TRBJ2-1; D remains unclear. V dropped 1 base and J dropped 9 bases, with 10 bases sitting between them. Per the germline V gene, CDR1 is KGHSY and CDR2 is FQNENV. The CDR3 totals 13 residues.

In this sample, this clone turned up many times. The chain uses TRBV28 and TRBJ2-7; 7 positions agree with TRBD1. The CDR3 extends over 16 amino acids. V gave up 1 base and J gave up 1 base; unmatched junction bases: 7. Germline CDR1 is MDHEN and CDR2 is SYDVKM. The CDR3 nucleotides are TGTGCCAGCAGTTTATACCCGGGACAGCGATCCTACGAGCAGTACTTC. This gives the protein CASSLYPGQRSYEQYF.

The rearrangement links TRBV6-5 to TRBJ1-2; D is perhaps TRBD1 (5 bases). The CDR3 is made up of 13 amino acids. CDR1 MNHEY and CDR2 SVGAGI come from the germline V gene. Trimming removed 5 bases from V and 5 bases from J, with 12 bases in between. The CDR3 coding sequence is TGTGCCAGCAGTACCAGGGAAGGGTATGGCTACACCTTC. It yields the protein CASSTREGYGYTF.

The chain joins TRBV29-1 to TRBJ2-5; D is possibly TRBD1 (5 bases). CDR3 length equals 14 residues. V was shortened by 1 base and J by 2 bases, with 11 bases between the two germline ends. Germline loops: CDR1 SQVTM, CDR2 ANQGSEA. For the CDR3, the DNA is TGCAGCGTTGAAGGAGCAGGGAAGCAAGAGACCCAGTACTTC. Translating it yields CSVEGAGKQETQYF.

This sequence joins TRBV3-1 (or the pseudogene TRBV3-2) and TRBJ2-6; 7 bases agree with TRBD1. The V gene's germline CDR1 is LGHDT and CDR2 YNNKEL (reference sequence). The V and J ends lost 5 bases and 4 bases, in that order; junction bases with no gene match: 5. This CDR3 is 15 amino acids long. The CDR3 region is CASSLQGLGANVLTF. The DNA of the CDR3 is TGTGCCAGCAGCTTACAGGGGCTCGGGGCCAACGTCCTGACTTTC.

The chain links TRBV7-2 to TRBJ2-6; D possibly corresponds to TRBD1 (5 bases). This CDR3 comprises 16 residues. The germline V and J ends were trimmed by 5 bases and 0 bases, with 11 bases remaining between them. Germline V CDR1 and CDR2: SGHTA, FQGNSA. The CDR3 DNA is TGTGCCAGCAGCAAACAGGCCCGCTCTGGGGCCAACGTCCTGACTTTC. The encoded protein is CASSKQARSGANVLTF.

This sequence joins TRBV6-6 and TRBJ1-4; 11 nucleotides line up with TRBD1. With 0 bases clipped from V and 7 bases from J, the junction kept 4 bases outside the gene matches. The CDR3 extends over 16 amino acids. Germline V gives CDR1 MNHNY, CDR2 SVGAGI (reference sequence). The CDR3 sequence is CASSYSGQGAGEKLFF. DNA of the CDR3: TGTGCCAGCAGTTACTCCGGACAGGGGGCCGGTGAAAAACTGTTTTTT.

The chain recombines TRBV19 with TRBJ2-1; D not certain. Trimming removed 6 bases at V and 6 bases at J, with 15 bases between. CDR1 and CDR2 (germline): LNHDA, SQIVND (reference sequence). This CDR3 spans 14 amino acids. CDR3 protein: CASRPGITLNEQFF. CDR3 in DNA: TGTGCCAGTAGGCCGGGTATTACACTCAATGAGCAGTTCTTC.

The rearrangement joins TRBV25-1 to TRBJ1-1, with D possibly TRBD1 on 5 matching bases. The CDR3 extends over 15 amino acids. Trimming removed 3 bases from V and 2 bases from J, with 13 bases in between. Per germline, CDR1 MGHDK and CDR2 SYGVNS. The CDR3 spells CASSEIRGLNTEAFF. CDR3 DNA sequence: TGTGCCAGCAGTGAGATTCGGGGACTCAACACTGAAGCTTTCTTT.

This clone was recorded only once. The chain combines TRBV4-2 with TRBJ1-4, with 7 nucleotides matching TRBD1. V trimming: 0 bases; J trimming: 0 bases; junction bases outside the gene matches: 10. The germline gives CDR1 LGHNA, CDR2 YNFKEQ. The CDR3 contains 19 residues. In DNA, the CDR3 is TGTGCCAGCAGCCAAGATCTAAAGAGGGGGCGGGCAACTAATGAAAAACTGTTTTTT. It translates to CASSQDLKRGRATNEKLFF.

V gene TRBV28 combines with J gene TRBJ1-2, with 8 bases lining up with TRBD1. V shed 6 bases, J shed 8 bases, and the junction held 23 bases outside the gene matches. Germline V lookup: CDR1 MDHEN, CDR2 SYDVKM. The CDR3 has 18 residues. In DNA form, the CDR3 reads TGTGCCAGCAGATTTTACAGGGGGAGCCCCCCCGAACGTCAGGGCTACACCTTC. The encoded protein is CASRFYRGSPPERQGYTF.

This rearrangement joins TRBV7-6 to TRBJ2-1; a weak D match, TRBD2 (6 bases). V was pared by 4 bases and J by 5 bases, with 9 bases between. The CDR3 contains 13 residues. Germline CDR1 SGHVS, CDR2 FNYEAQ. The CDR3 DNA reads TGTGCCAGCAGCTGGGGACTCGACAATGAGCAGTTCTTC. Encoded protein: CASSWGLDNEQFF.

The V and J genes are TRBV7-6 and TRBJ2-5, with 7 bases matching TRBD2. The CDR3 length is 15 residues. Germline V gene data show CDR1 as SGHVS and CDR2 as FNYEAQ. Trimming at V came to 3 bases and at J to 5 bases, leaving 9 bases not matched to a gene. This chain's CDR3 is CASSFGNSGSETQYF. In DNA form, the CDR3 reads TGTGCCAGCAGCTTCGGGAATAGCGGGTCGGAGACCCAGTACTTC.

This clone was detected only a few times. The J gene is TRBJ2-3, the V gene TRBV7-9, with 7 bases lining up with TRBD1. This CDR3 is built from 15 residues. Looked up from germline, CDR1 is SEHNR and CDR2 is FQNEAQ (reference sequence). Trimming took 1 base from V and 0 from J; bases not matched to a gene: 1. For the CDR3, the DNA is TGTGCCAGCAGCTTAGGGGACAGCAGCACAGATACGCAGTATTTT. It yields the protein CASSLGDSSTDTQYF. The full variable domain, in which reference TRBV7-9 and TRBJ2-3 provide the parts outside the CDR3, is DTGVSQNPRHKITKRGQNVTFRCDPISEHNRLYWYRQTLGQGPEFLTYFQNEAQLEKSRLLSDRFSAERPKGSFSTLEIQRTEQGDSAMYLCASSLGDSSTDTQYFGPGTRLTVL.

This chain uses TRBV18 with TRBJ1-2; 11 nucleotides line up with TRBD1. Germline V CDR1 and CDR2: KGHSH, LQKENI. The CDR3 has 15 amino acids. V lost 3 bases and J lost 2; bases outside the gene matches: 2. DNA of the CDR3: TGTGCCAGCTCACCCGGGACAGGGGGAAACTATGGCTACACCTTC. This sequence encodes CASSPGTGGNYGYTF.

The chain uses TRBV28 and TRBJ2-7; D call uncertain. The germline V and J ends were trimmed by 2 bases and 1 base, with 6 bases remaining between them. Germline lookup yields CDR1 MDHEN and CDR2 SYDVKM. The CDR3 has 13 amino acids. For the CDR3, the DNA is TGTGCCAGCAGTTTAGGGCTTTCCTACGAGCAGTACTTC. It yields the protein CASSLGLSYEQYF.

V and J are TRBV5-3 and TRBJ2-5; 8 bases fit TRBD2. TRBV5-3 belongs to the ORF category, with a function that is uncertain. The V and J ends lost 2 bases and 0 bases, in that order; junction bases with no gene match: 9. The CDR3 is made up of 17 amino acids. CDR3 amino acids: CARSFGGGHTYQETQYF. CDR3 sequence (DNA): TGTGCCAGAAGCTTCGGCGGGGGGCATACCTACCAAGAGACCCAGTACTTC.

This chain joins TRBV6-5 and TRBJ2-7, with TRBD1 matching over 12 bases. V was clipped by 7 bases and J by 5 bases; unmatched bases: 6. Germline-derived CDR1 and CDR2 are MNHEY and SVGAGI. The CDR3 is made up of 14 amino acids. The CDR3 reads CASKLGQGAHEQYF. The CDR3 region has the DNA TGTGCCAGCAAATTGGGACAGGGGGCCCACGAGCAGTACTTC.

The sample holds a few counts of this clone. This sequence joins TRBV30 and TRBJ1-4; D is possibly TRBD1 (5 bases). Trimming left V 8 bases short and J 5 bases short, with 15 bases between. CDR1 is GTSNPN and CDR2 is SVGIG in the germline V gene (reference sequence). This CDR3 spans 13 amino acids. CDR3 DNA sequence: TGTGCCCGGAACAGGCCAGGGAATGAAAAACTGTTTTTT. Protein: CARNRPGNEKLFF.

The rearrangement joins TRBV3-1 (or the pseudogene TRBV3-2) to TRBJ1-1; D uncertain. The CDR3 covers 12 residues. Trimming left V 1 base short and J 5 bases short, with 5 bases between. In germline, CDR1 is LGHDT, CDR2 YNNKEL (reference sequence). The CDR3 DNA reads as TGTGCCAGCAGCCAAGCCAGGACTGAAGCTTTCTTT. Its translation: CASSQARTEAFF.

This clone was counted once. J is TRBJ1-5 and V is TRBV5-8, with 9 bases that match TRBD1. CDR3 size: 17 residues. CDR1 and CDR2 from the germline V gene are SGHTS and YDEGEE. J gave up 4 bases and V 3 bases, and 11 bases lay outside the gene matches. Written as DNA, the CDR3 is TGTGCCAGCAGCTCACTTAGACAGGGGGTCCCGAATCAGCCCCAGCATTTT. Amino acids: CASSSLRQGVPNQPQHF. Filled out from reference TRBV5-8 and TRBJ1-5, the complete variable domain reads EAGVTQSPTHLIKTRGQQATLRCSPISGHTSVYWYQQALGLGLQFLLWYDEGEERNRGNFPPRFSGRQFPNYSSELNVNALELEDSALYLCASSSLRQGVPNQPQHFGDGTRLSIL.

The CDR3 loop is CASSATGTGSSYGYTF. In nucleotides, the CDR3 is TGTGCCAGCAGCGCGACCGGGACAGGGAGTAGCTATGGCTACACCTTC. The V call is TRBV9, the J call TRBJ1-2; TRBD1 matches at 9 bases. Germline V gene lookup returns CDR1 SGDLS and CDR2 YYNGEE. The CDR3 is 16 residues long. J gave up 4 bases and V 3 bases, and 10 bases lay outside the gene matches.

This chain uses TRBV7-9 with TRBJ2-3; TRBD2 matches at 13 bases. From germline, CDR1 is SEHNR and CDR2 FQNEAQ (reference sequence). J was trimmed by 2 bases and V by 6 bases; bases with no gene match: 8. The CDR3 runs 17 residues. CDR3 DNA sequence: TGTGCCAGCAGTTTTCCGGGACTAGCGGGGACCACAGATACGCAGTATTTT. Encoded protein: CASSFPGLAGTTDTQYF.